These 24 T cell receptor beta chains came from one sample sequenced in a study of cytomegalovirus exposure and HLA in healthy donors. The PCR made use of 60 Vbeta and 13 Jbeta primers. Libraries were prepared by immunoSEQ multiplex PCR; TCRdb keeps only in-frame clonotypes and omits some of them. This sample has around 90,000 clones, with around three quarters found just once. The sample consisted of PBMCs. Receptor source: a young man in good health and CMV-seronegative.

This clone was recorded only once. J is TRBJ2-3 and V is TRBV5-8; a possible D gene is TRBD1 (5 bases). The CDR3 extends over 15 amino acids. Per germline, CDR1 SGHTS and CDR2 YDEGEE. Deletions cut 7 bases from V and 0 bases from J, with 15 bases between. The CDR3: CASGLRQTSTDTQYF. The CDR3 DNA follows: TGTGCCAGCGGCCTGAGACAGACTAGCACAGATACGCAGTATTTT.

This sequence joins TRBV6-5 and TRBJ2-1; the D gene is possibly TRBD2 (5 bases). Germline CDR1 and CDR2: MNHEY and SVGAGI. V was clipped by 3 bases and J by 9 bases, with 6 bases between them. The CDR3 consists of 11 residues. This chain's CDR3 is CASSYRGEQFF. For the CDR3, the DNA is TGTGCCAGCAGTTATCGGGGTGAGCAGTTCTTC.

The gene calls are TRBV7-2 and TRBJ1-2; D ambiguous. V shed 0 bases and J shed 4 bases, with 6 bases lying between them. Germline V gene lookup returns CDR1 SGHTA and CDR2 FQGNSA. The CDR3 extends over 13 amino acids. The CDR3 here is CASSLAASYGYTF. CDR3 coding DNA: TGTGCCAGCAGCTTAGCGGCCAGCTATGGCTACACCTTC.

This clone showed up just once. The V gene is TRBV2, the J gene TRBJ2-7; D call uncertain. V was shortened by 7 bases and J by 2 bases, with 9 bases between the two germline ends. Germline CDR1 is SNHLY and CDR2 is FYNNEI. This CDR3 has 12 residues. The CDR3 nucleotides are TGTGCCAGCACACACGAAACCTACGAGCAGTACTTC. Amino acid sequence: CASTHETYEQYF.

This chain links TRBV30 with TRBJ2-3, with D possibly being TRBD2 (7 bases). The CDR3 runs to 13 residues. Germline assignment: CDR1 GTSNPN and CDR2 SVGIG (reference sequence). V lost 7 bases, J lost 4 bases, and 15 bases lay in between. The CDR3 nucleotides are TGTGCCTCCACCGGGGGGCATGCAGATACGCAGTATTTT. It translates to CASTGGHADTQYF.

The CDR3 coding sequence is TGCGCCAGCACACAGGGGGTCTCTGGGGCCAACGTCCTGACTTTC. It codes for CASTQGVSGANVLTF. The V and J genes are TRBV5-1 and TRBJ2-6; 8 nucleotides match TRBD1. V lost 6 bases and J lost 0; bases outside the gene matches: 2. CDR3 length: 15 amino acids. CDR1 and CDR2 from the germline V gene are SGHRS and YFSETQ. Variable domain in full (rest from reference TRBV5-1 and TRBJ2-6): KAGVTQTPRYLIKTRGQQVTLSCSPISGHRSVSWYQQTPGQGLQFLFEYFSETQRNKGNFPGRFSGRQFSNSRSEMNVSTLELGDSALYLCASTQGVSGANVLTFGAGSRLTVL.

This chain connects TRBV4-3 to TRBJ2-7; 9 bases match TRBD1. CDR1 and CDR2 from the germline V gene are LGHNA and YSLEER. The length of the CDR3 is 15 residues. Trimming removed 0 bases from V and 2 bases from J; junction bases left unmatched: 2. The CDR3 sequence: CASSQEGTGTYEQYF. CDR3 in DNA: TGCGCCAGCAGCCAAGAAGGGACAGGGACCTACGAGCAGTACTTC.

This chain connects TRBV19 to TRBJ2-2; a possible D gene is TRBD2 (6 bases). The CDR3 loop spans 14 amino acids. The germline V and J ends were trimmed by 7 bases and 7 bases, with 16 bases remaining between them. Germline V gives CDR1 LNHDA, CDR2 SQIVND (reference sequence). The CDR3 sequence is CASNPIGGFGELFF. The CDR3 DNA is TGTGCCAGTAATCCGATCGGGGGATTCGGGGAGCTGTTTTTT.

The chain employs TRBV21-1 and TRBJ2-5; the table's D call of TRBD1 was not tested on the DNA. TRBV21-1 is annotated as a pseudogene. The CDR3 consists of 15 residues. Here the CDR3 reads CASSKFHAGQETQYF. For the CDR3, the DNA is TGTGCCAGCAGCAAATTTCATGCAGGCCAAGAGACCCAGTACTTC.

The chain couples TRBV6-4 to TRBJ2-3, with TRBD2 matching 8 bases. V was clipped by 2 bases and J by 2 bases; unmatched bases: 3. Germline V CDR1 and CDR2: MRHNA, SNTAGT. This CDR3 region has 15 residues. Written as DNA, the CDR3 is TGTGCCAGCAGTGACGGAGCGGGGGCCACAGATACGCAGTATTTT. This sequence encodes CASSDGAGATDTQYF.

This chain connects TRBV5-4 to TRBJ2-7; 12 positions match TRBD1. V shed 3 bases and J 7 bases; nucleotides not matched to a gene: 8. The germline V gene has CDR1 SGHNT and CDR2 YYREEE (reference sequence). There are 15 residues in the CDR3. The CDR3 nucleotides read TGTGCCAGCAGCTGGCCGGGACAGGGGGCTGGAGAGCAGTACTTC. Its translation is CASSWPGQGAGEQYF.

The chain combines TRBV11-3 with TRBJ1-1, with D unclear. The ends were cut back, 5 bases at V and 6 bases at J, with 10 bases in the middle. CDR3 length equals 12 residues. Germline V lookup: CDR1 SGHNT, CDR2 YENEEA. CDR3 in amino acids: CASSRRGAEAFF. CDR3 nucleotide sequence: TGTGCCAGCAGCCGGCGGGGAGCTGAAGCTTTCTTT. The full variable domain, rest sourced from reference TRBV11-3 and TRBJ1-1, is EAGVVQSPRYKIIEKKQPVAFWCNPISGHNTLYWYLQNLGQGPELLIRYENEEAVDDSQLPKDRFSAERLKGVDSTLKIQPAELGDSAVYLCASSRRGAEAFFGQGTRLTVV.

The sample holds one count of this clone. Other nucleotide sequences from this sample produce the same CDR3. V is TRBV2 and J is TRBJ2-7; 9 positions agree with TRBD1. There are 12 residues in the CDR3. Unmatched junction bases numbered 1, after V lost 6 bases and J lost 4 bases. Germline CDR1 reads SNHLY; CDR2 reads FYNNEI. CDR3 amino acids: CASRGQGYEQYF. CDR3 DNA: TGTGCCAGCAGGGGACAGGGTTACGAGCAGTACTTC.

The chain combines TRBV30 with TRBJ1-1; perhaps TRBD1 as D (6 bases). This CDR3 contains 15 residues. Trimming removed 5 bases from V and 4 bases from J, with 20 bases in between. Germline V gene sequence: CDR1 GTSNPN, CDR2 SVGIG (reference sequence). The CDR3 nucleotides read TGTGCCTGGGCTGCTCTTATCAGGGGCCTCACTGAAGCTTTCTTT. Translating it yields CAWAALIRGLTEAFF.

The rearrangement links TRBV4-3 to TRBJ1-2; the D is unclear. Trimming shortened V by 0 bases and J by 3 bases, and 8 bases separated the two germline ends. Per germline, CDR1 LGHNA and CDR2 YSLEER. The CDR3 has 14 amino acids. The DNA for the CDR3 is TGCGCCAGCAGCCAAGATGATGGGCACTATGGCTACACCTTC. Translating it yields CASSQDDGHYGYTF.

J is TRBJ2-6 and V is TRBV5-8; perhaps TRBD2 as D (5 bases). The V gene lost 0 bases and the J gene lost 3 bases, with 7 bases spanning the gap. Germline V gene data show CDR1 as SGHTS and CDR2 as YDEGEE. The CDR3 runs to 15 residues. The DNA for the CDR3 is TGTGCCAGCAGCTTGGTAGGGAGTGGGGCCAACGTCCTGACTTTC. As protein: CASSLVGSGANVLTF. Using reference TRBV5-8 and TRBJ2-6 for the parts outside the CDR3, the full variable domain is EAGVTQSPTHLIKTRGQQATLRCSPISGHTSVYWYQQALGLGLQFLLWYDEGEERNRGNFPPRFSGRQFPNYSSELNVNALELEDSALYLCASSLVGSGANVLTFGAGSRLTVL.

The DNA of the CDR3 is TGTGCCAGCAGCCCTCCGGTAGGGGGAATTGGGGAGCAGTACTTC. Protein sequence: CASSPPVGGIGEQYF. The V and J genes are TRBV5-4 and TRBJ2-7; the D gene is possibly TRBD1 (6 bases). The CDR3 runs 15 residues. The germline V gene has CDR1 SGHNT and CDR2 YYREEE (reference sequence). V was cut by 4 bases and J by 7 bases, with 21 bases left in between.

The chain employs TRBV4-1 and TRBJ2-7; the D is unclear. CDR1 MGHRA and CDR2 YSYEKL come from the germline V gene. V was cut by 1 base and J by 1 base, with 11 bases left in between. The CDR3 length is 15 residues. The DNA of the CDR3 is TGCGCCAGCAGCCAAGGAGGTGGTAGGTCCTACGAGCAGTACTTC. This codes for CASSQGGGRSYEQYF.

The chain uses TRBV6-6 and TRBJ1-1, with 8 bases that match TRBD1. V lost 5 bases to trimming and J lost 2 bases; unmatched junction nucleotides: 7. Looked up from germline, CDR1 is MNHNY and CDR2 is SVGAGI (reference sequence). The CDR3 extends over 15 amino acids. The CDR3 loop is CASSTGTGLNTEAFF. The CDR3 DNA reads TGTGCCAGCAGTACCGGGACAGGACTAAACACTGAAGCTTTCTTT.

The chain recombines TRBV28 with TRBJ2-7, with TRBD2 matching 11 bases. V was pared by 6 bases and J by 2 bases, with 6 bases of the junction left unmatched. Germline V lookup: CDR1 MDHEN, CDR2 SYDVKM. This CDR3 has 15 amino acids. For the CDR3, the DNA is TGTGCCAGCAGGGTAGCGGGGGGGGGTCCCTACGAGCAGTACTTC. As protein: CASRVAGGGPYEQYF.

The chain couples TRBV25-1 to TRBJ1-5; possibly TRBD1 for D (5 bases). Deletions cut 5 bases from V and 0 bases from J, with 17 bases between. Germline V gene sequence: CDR1 MGHDK, CDR2 SYGVNS. CDR3 size: 17 residues. CDR3 sequence reads: CASSPGGSEHSNQPQHF. Written as DNA, the CDR3 is TGTGCCAGCAGTCCTGGGGGGTCGGAGCATAGCAATCAGCCCCAGCATTTT.

The chain employs TRBV5-1 and TRBJ2-5; the match to TRBD2 covers 8 bases. Per the germline V gene, CDR1 is SGHRS and CDR2 is YFSETQ. V lost 4 bases and J lost 3; bases outside the gene matches: 5. The CDR3 is 14 residues long. CDR3: CASSAGTSKETQYF. The CDR3 DNA reads as TGCGCCAGCAGCGCCGGGACTAGTAAAGAGACCCAGTACTTC.

The chain is built from TRBV5-4 and TRBJ2-5; 8 bases map to TRBD1. V shed 4 bases and J 2 bases; nucleotides not matched to a gene: 4. The CDR3 runs to 14 residues. CDR1 SGHNT and CDR2 YYREEE come from the germline V gene (reference sequence). CDR3 DNA: TGTGCCAGCAGCGTAGGGACAGGTCAAGAGACCCAGTACTTC. Protein product: CASSVGTGQETQYF.

The genes are TRBV10-3 and TRBJ1-1; D not resolved. V dropped 4 bases and J dropped 1 base, with 10 bases sitting between them. CDR3 length: 14 residues. CDR1 is ENHRY and CDR2 is SYGVKD in the germline V gene. In DNA form, the CDR3 reads TGTGCCATCAGTGGGGCATTTACGAACACTGAAGCTTTCTTT. This translates into CAISGAFTNTEAFF.